Below, 28 T cell receptor beta chains from the same sample are listed, as sequenced in a study of shared clonotypes between healthy human individuals. Some clones are missing from TCRdb's copy, which holds only in-frame ones; the method was immunoSEQ multiplex PCR. The sample lists about 1 million clones, around 74% occurring once. The sequenced material came from memory CD4+ T cells sorted from blood. Subset described: CD45RA-negative fraction. All receptors come from a man younger than 30 in good health.

This clone was recorded a few times. The rearrangement joins TRBV6-1 to TRBJ1-1; maybe TRBD1 (6 bases). The CDR3 extends over 15 amino acids. The V and J ends lost 2 bases and 1 base respectively, with 11 bases between them. Germline V gene sequence: CDR1 MNHNS, CDR2 SASEGT. The CDR3: CASSEPGAPNTEAFF. DNA for the CDR3: TGTGCCAGCAGTGAACCAGGGGCCCCGAACACTGAAGCTTTCTTT.

As to this clone: Since a much larger clone is just one base distant, this may be a read error. The V call is TRBV10-1, the J call TRBJ2-2; 8 positions agree with TRBD1. CDR1 WNHNN and CDR2 SYGVQD come from the germline V gene (reference sequence). Trimming cost V 5 bases and J 1 base; bases outside gene matches: 3. The CDR3 is 15 amino acids. CDR3 sequence: CASSTGTGNTGELFF. The CDR3 DNA is TGCGCCAGCAGTACCGGGACAGGGAACACCGGGGAGCTGTTTTTT.

The chain couples TRBV11-2 to TRBJ1-2, with a possible D match to TRBD1 (6 bases). This CDR3 has 16 residues. Trimming cost V 6 bases and J 4 bases, with 21 bases left between them. The germline gives CDR1 SGHAT, CDR2 FQNNGV. CDR3 sequence (DNA): TGTGCCAGCAGTCGCGACTCGGGACACCTACCCTATGGCTACACCTTC. This translates into CASSRDSGHLPYGYTF.

In DNA form, the CDR3 reads TGCGCCAGCAGCGAACTGTTGGTAGCGGGGGCCGGGGATGAGCAGTTCTTC. This gives the protein CASSELLVAGAGDEQFF. The V and J genes are TRBV5-1 and TRBJ2-1, with 9 bases lining up with TRBD2. With 4 bases clipped from V and 8 bases from J, the junction kept 16 bases outside the gene matches. Germline CDR1 is SGHRS and CDR2 is YFSETQ. CDR3 size: 17 residues.

For this clone: The junction departs from the called germline gene at one end, perhaps through a read error. The rearrangement uses TRBV11-2 and TRBJ2-7, with D possibly matching TRBD2 (5 bases). CDR1 and CDR2 from the germline V gene are SGHAT and FQNNGV. This CDR3 comprises 11 residues. CDR3 nucleotide sequence: TGTGCCAGCAGCTTAGGAGGGAAGGGCACTTTC. Residues: CASSLGGKGTF.

The J gene is TRBJ2-3, the V gene TRBV6-1; 8 bases line up with TRBD2. Germline loops: CDR1 MNHNS, CDR2 SASEGT. With V trimmed by 6 bases and J by 2 bases, 7 bases remained unmatched. CDR3 length equals 15 residues. For the CDR3, the DNA is TGTGCCAGCAGCCCGGGGGGGGCAAACACAGATACGCAGTATTTT. The encoded protein is CASSPGGANTDTQYF.

This clone was observed many times. The rearrangement uses TRBV2 and TRBJ1-1, with a tentative D call TRBD1 (6 bases). The CDR3 is 14 residues long. Trimming removed 11 bases from V and 0 bases from J, with 16 bases in between. Germline lookup yields CDR1 SNHLY and CDR2 FYNNEI. Here the CDR3 reads CASRGGAVNTEAFF. Here the CDR3 DNA reads TGTGCCTCGAGAGGGGGAGCGGTGAACACTGAAGCTTTCTTT. The whole variable domain, remainder taken from reference TRBV2 and TRBJ1-1, is EPEVTQTPSHQVTQMGQEVILRCVPISNHLYFYWYRQILGQKVEFLVSFYNNEISEKSEIFDDQFSVERPDGSNFTLKIRSTKLEDSAMYFCASRGGAVNTEAFFGQGTRLTVV.

The J gene is TRBJ2-1, the V gene TRBV2; 11 nucleotides agree with TRBD2. The CDR3 is 15 amino acids. Germline loops: CDR1 SNHLY, CDR2 FYNNEI. J was trimmed by 6 bases and V by 3 bases; bases with no gene match: 4. The CDR3 region is CASSDVSGRANEQFF. DNA for the CDR3: TGTGCCAGCAGTGACGTTAGCGGGAGGGCCAATGAGCAGTTCTTC.

This clone was counted between two and nine times. This chain connects TRBV11-1 to TRBJ2-1; possibly TRBD1 or TRBD2 for D (5 bases each). The germline V and J ends were trimmed by 3 bases and 6 bases, with 9 bases remaining between them. Germline V gene data show CDR1 as SGHAT and CDR2 as FQDESV (reference sequence). This CDR3 spans 13 amino acids. CDR3 protein: CASSFPGTNEQFF. CDR3 DNA: TGTGCCAGCAGCTTTCCCGGGACCAATGAGCAGTTCTTC.

The genes are TRBV7-6 and TRBJ2-7, with a possible D match to TRBD1 (6 bases). The CDR3 contains 13 residues. CDR1 and CDR2 (germline): SGHVS, FNYEAQ. With 4 bases removed from V and 6 bases from J, the gap between germline ends came to 13 bases. CDR3 nucleotide sequence: TGTGCCAGCAGCTCGGGGACACTAAGCGAGCAGTACTTC. Translation gives CASSSGTLSEQYF.

The CDR3 region has the DNA TGTGCCAGCAAAAAGGACCGGAACCAAGAGACCCAGTACTTC. Translated: CASKKDRNQETQYF. The chain has TRBV6-6 and TRBJ2-5; D unresolved. The CDR3 consists of 14 residues. Per the germline V gene, CDR1 is MNHNY and CDR2 is SVGAGI (reference sequence). Trimming left V 7 bases short and J 0 bases short, with 12 bases between.

The chain carries TRBV6-1 and TRBJ2-2; TRBD1 might be the D (6 bases). There are 13 residues in the CDR3. V was pared by 7 bases and J by 9 bases, with 15 bases between. Germline CDR1 and CDR2: MNHNS and SASEGT. CDR3 loop: CASITKQGRELFF. In DNA, the CDR3 is TGTGCCAGCATCACCAAACAGGGAAGGGAGCTGTTTTTT.

The V and J genes are TRBV5-6 and TRBJ1-1, with 9 nucleotides matching TRBD1. The germline V gene has CDR1 SGHDT and CDR2 YYEEEE. V gave up 1 base and J gave up 3 bases; unmatched junction bases: 1. The length of the CDR3 is 14 residues. CDR3 protein: CASSLRDRDTEAFF. Here the CDR3 DNA reads TGTGCCAGCAGCTTGCGGGACAGGGACACTGAAGCTTTCTTT.

The rearrangement joins TRBV7-9 to TRBJ1-2; perhaps TRBD1 as D (6 bases). CDR1 and CDR2 (germline): SEHNR, FQNEAQ (reference sequence). This CDR3 comprises 13 residues. V lost 5 bases and J lost 4, with 11 bases in between. The CDR3 DNA sequence: TGTGCCAGCAGCGTAGGGGGGGCCTATGGCTACACCTTC. Protein product: CASSVGGAYGYTF.

The genes are TRBV4-2 and TRBJ1-3; D not certain. CDR3 length equals 15 residues. The germline V gene has CDR1 LGHNA and CDR2 YNFKEQ. V lost 4 bases and J lost 4, with 14 bases in between. DNA of the CDR3: TGTGCCAGCAGCCCCGAGGACCGACAAGGAAACACCATATATTTT. Translating gives CASSPEDRQGNTIYF.

This clone was seen repeatedly, ten times or more. The genes are TRBV2 and TRBJ2-7; D is perhaps TRBD2 (6 bases). Trimming pared 8 bases from V and 3 bases from J, leaving 11 bases between. The CDR3 is made up of 12 amino acids. From germline, CDR1 is SNHLY and CDR2 FYNNEI. CDR3 DNA sequence: TGTGCCAGCCAGGGAGGAGGCTACGAGCAGTACTTC. It encodes CASQGGGYEQYF.

The chain combines TRBV5-1 with TRBJ2-1; possible D gene TRBD2, 5 bases. Germline loops: CDR1 SGHRS, CDR2 YFSETQ. CDR3 length: 14 residues. Deletions cut 2 bases from V and 5 bases from J, with 11 bases between. The CDR3 loop is CASSLLDLNNEQFF. CDR3 nucleotides: TGCGCCAGCAGCTTATTGGACTTAAACAATGAGCAGTTCTTC.

The rearrangement uses TRBV18 and TRBJ1-1; possibly TRBD1 for D (5 bases). This CDR3 contains 16 residues. The V gene's germline CDR1 is KGHSH and CDR2 LQKENI. V lost 2 bases to trimming and J lost 10 bases, with 23 bases between them. In DNA form, the CDR3 reads TGTGCCAGCTCACCAGCGGGGGGAACCGGCGGACGGAGAGCTTTCTTT. It is translated as CASSPAGGTGGRRAFF.

The table lists this clone with many counts. The V and J genes are TRBV6-5 and TRBJ2-7; D is unresolved. The length of the CDR3 is 13 residues. Germline CDR1 and CDR2: MNHEY and SVGAGI. V gave up 3 bases and J gave up 6 bases, with 12 bases separating them. Here the CDR3 reads CASSYGPESEQYF. CDR3 in DNA: TGTGCCAGCAGTTATGGTCCCGAGAGCGAGCAGTACTTC.

V gene TRBV11-2 combines with J gene TRBJ2-2; D gene ambiguous. V lost 3 bases, J lost 7 bases, and 9 bases lay in between. Germline CDR1 is SGHAT and CDR2 is FQNNGV. This CDR3 spans 13 amino acids. Here the CDR3 DNA reads TGTGCCAGCAGCTTCGGCGGCGGCGGGGAGCTGTTTTTT. Translated: CASSFGGGGELFF.

The chain joins TRBV18 to TRBJ2-3; maybe TRBD2 (6 bases). V shed 2 bases and J shed 1 base, with 10 bases lying between them. This CDR3 has 15 residues. CDR1 is KGHSH, CDR2 LQKENI, per germline. The DNA of the CDR3 is TGTGCCAGCTCACCAAATCAGCGGGGCACAGATACGCAGTATTTT. Protein sequence: CASSPNQRGTDTQYF.

This clone was picked up one time. The rearrangement uses TRBV10-3 and TRBJ1-2, with 9 bases matching TRBD1. Germline loops: CDR1 ENHRY, CDR2 SYGVKD. The CDR3 covers 14 residues. V trimming: 5 bases; J trimming: 4 bases; junction bases outside the gene matches: 5. CDR3 sequence (DNA): TGTGCCATCAGTAGAACAGGGGGCTCCTATGGCTACACCTTC. As protein: CAISRTGGSYGYTF.

The J gene is TRBJ2-6, the V gene TRBV6-6; a weak D match, TRBD2 (5 bases). The CDR3 loop spans 15 amino acids. CDR1 is MNHNY, CDR2 SVGAGI, per germline (reference sequence). V lost 8 bases, J lost 4 bases, and 15 bases lay in between. The CDR3 region is CASRSTEAGANVLTF. For the CDR3, the DNA is TGTGCCAGCCGTTCGACGGAGGCGGGGGCCAACGTCCTGACTTTC.

The chain has TRBV10-3 and TRBJ2-1; 10 bases line up with TRBD2. The CDR3 is 16 amino acids. V dropped 2 bases and J dropped 8; count of bases not matched to a gene: 9. Germline V CDR1 and CDR2: ENHRY, SYGVKD. The CDR3 nucleotides read TGTGCCATCAGTGAGACTCCCGGGACTAGCGTCCATGAGCAGTTCTTC. It codes for CAISETPGTSVHEQFF.

V is TRBV15 and J is TRBJ2-5, with D possibly called TRBD1 or TRBD2 (5 bases each). Matching the DNA end better, TRBJ2-7 makes the J call doubtful. The germline gives CDR1 LNHNV, CDR2 YYDKDF (reference sequence). The CDR3 is 15 residues long. CDR3 sequence reads: CATSRDFGTSYEQYF. CDR3 in DNA: TGTGCCACCAGCAGAGATTTCGGGACCTCCTACGAGCAGTACTTC.

The chain joins TRBV6-5 to TRBJ1-2, with D maybe TRBD1 (6 bases). CDR1 and CDR2 (germline): MNHEY, SVGAGI. V lost 6 bases to trimming and J lost 2 bases, with 13 bases between them. The CDR3 has 14 residues. CDR3 nucleotide sequence: TGTGCCAGCAGGAAACAGGGCTTAAACTATGGCTACACCTTC. As protein: CASRKQGLNYGYTF.

This clone was counted only a few times. This chain joins TRBV6-5 and TRBJ1-1; D uncertain. This CDR3 comprises 13 residues. CDR1 and CDR2 from the germline V gene are MNHEY and SVGAGI. V shed 3 bases and J shed 0 bases, with 5 bases lying between them. The CDR3 DNA follows: TGTGCCAGCAGTTATAAGGTGAACACTGAAGCTTTCTTT. Translation gives CASSYKVNTEAFF.

This chain joins TRBV6-6 and TRBJ1-1; TRBD1 might be the D (5 bases). The ends were cut back, 7 bases at V and 1 base at J, with 10 bases in the middle. Per the germline V gene, CDR1 is MNHNY and CDR2 is SVGAGI (reference sequence). CDR3 length equals 13 residues. CDR3 sequence reads: CASTLQGNTEAFF. DNA of the CDR3: TGTGCCAGCACACTTCAGGGGAACACTGAAGCTTTCTTT.